This TCR beta chain came from a study of T-cell memory formation after mild COVID-19. Whole-study results and caveats: Clones contracting across day 15 to 85 had a balanced CD4/CD8 profile; later expanding clones leaned CD4+. The pre-infection memory compartment contained some responding clones, suggesting cross-reactive memory joined.

One entry per CDR3 protein, called by TCRdb with MiXCR from the 5' RACE reads. The table records approximately 290,000 distinct CDR3 sequences, roughly 15% of them present only once. As regards this clonotype: What it binds is unknown. The junction and the germline gene differ at one end; a read error may be behind it.

The CDR3 contains 13 residues. Germline V gene lookup returns CDR1 SGHTA and CDR2 FQGNSA. Sequenced sample: PBMCs or a T cell subset sorted from them (not recorded which). The receptor was isolated from a man aged 18 to 29 who had mild COVID-19 (a few samples of this study predate the infection). Cell type and time point are not known. The rearrangement uses TRBV7-2 and TRBJ2-3; D gene unclear. The DNA of the CDR3 is TGTGCCAACAGCTTAGTGGGCACAGATACGCAGTATTTT. Its protein product is CANSLVGTDTQYF. Full variable domain (rest looked up from reference TRBV7-2 and TRBJ2-3): GAGVSQSPSNKVTEKGKDVELRCDPISGHTALYWYRQSLGQGLEFLIYFQGNSAPDKSGLPSDRFSAERTGGSVSTLTIQRTQQEDSAVYLCANSLVGTDTQYFGPGTRLTVL.